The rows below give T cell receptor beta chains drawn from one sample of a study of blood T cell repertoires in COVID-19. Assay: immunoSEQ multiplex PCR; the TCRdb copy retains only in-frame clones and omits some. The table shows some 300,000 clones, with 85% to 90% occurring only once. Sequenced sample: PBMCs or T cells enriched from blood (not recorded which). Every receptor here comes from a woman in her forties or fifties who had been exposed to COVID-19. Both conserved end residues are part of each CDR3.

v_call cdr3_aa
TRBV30 CAWSVSRGAKNIQYF
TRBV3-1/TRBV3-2 CASSQVVGQVLYDEQFF
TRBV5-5 CASSLAGGPNQPQHF
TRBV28 CASSSSGEAGEKLFF
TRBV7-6 CASSSALAGGLETQYF
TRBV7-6 CASSPGSRGPLNDSPLHF
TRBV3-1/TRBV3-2 CASSQRTNQETQYF
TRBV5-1 CASSLGGASGPAETQYF
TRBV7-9 CASSRRGISGANVLTF
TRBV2 CASRAGTPDEQYF
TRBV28 CASSFGTENSPLHF
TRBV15 CATSTSGGYNEQFF
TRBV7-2 CASSFGDSYSPLHF
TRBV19 CASNASDRKNYGYTF
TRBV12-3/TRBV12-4 CASSLGTSYEQYF
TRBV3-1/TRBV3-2 CASSHGTGGNQPQHF
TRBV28 CASSLTTGTLPYEQYF
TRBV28 CASRGGNQPQHF
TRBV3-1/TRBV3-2 CASSFMGQGFF
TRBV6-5 CASKGDSSYNEQFF
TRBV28 CASSSAPGQVNYGYTF
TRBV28 CASRTSGTAYGYTF
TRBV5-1 CASSLVRGQGASLNTEAFF
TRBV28 CASAAGGRGTDTQYF
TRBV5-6 CASSLGAGGYSNQPQHF
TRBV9 CASSPGGGNYGYTF
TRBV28 CASSFTGFLYGYTF
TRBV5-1 CASSTGQGIVREKLFF
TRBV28 CASSLVAGGYTYEQYF
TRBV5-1 CASSLGGTENEQFF
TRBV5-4 CASSLDPDNEQFF
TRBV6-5 CASSYGEVTEAFF
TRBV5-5 CASSLSTAGSYEQYF
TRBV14 CASSQRQVRDSPLHF
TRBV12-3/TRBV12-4 CASTPPKQETQYF
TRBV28 CASSFSRTGTTGANVLTF
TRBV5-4 CASSPGQGREETQYF
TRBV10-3 CAISRTDTYEQYF
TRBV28 CASSLSASNQPQHF
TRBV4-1 CASRVEGTGELFF
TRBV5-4 CASSRPETGGGDTQYF
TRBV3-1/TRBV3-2 CASSQGGTTGEQFF
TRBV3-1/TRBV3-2 CASSQAFGYTF
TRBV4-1 CASSHSGQLTDTQYF
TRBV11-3 CASSLAGTTGYNEQFF
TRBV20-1 CSASTYTEAFF
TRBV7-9 CASSPDTHTDTQYF
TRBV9 CASSFGTPGANVLTF
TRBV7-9 CASSKTGTSSYQETQYF
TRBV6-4 CASSPAEGQPQHF
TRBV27 CASSREGSSYNEQFF
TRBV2 CASSSQGIGFETQYF
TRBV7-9 CASSSGLHEQYF
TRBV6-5 CASSYLAAGGPGELFF
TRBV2 CASTKTGGNQPQHF
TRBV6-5 CASRKEGTAREQYF
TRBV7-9 CASSGEPGQGNTEAFF